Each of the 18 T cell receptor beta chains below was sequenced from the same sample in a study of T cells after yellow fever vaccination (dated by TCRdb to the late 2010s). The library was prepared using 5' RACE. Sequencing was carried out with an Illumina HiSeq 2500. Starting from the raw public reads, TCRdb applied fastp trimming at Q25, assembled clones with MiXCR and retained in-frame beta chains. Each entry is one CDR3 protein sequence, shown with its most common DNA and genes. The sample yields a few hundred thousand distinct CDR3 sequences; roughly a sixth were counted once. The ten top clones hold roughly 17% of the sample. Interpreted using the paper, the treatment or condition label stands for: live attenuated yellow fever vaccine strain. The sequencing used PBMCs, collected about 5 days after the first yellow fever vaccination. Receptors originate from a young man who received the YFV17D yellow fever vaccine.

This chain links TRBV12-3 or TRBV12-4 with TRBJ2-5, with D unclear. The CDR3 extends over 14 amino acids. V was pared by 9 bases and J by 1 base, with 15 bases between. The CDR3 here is CASTRGPIQETQYF. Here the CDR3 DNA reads TGTGCCAGTACACGCGGCCCGATCCAAGAGACCCAGTACTTC.

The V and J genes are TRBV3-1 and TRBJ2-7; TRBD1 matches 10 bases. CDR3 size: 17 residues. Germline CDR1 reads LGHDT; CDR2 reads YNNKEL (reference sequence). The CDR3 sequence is CARSPGFGRQGAWEQYV. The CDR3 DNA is TGTGCCAGAAGCCCGGGATTTGGGCGACAGGGGGCATGGGAGCAGTACGTC.

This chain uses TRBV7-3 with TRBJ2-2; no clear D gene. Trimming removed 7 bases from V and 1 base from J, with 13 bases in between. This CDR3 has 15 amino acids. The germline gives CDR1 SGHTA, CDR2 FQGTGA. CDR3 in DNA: TGTGCCAGCACCCTTAACCGCGGGAACACCGGGGAGCTGTTTTTT. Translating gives CASTLNRGNTGELFF.

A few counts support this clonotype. The CDR3 DNA reads as TGTGCCATCGGTCCCCCCGTAGGCGAGCAGTACGTC. Amino acids: CAIGPPVGEQYV. The rearrangement uses TRBV10-3 and TRBJ2-7; D ambiguous. Germline V CDR1 and CDR2: ENHRY, SYGVKD. V gave up 8 bases and J gave up 6 bases, with 14 bases separating them. CDR3 length equals 12 residues.

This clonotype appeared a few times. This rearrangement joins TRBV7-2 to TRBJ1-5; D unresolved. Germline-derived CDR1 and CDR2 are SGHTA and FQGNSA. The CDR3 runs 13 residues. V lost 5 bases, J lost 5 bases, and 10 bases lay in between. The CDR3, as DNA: TGTGCCAGCAGCCAAAGTCTCGATCAGCCCCAGCATTTT. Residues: CASSQSLDQPQHF.

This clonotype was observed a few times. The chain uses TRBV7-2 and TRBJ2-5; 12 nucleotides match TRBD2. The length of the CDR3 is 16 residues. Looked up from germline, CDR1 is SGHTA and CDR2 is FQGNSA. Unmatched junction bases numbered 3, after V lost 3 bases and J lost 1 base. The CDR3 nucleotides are TGTGCCAGCAGCTTTGGGACTAGCGGGCTCCAAGAGACCCAGTACTTC. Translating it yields CASSFGTSGLQETQYF. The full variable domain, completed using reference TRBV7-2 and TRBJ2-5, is GAGVSQSPSNKVTEKGKDVELRCDPISGHTALYWYRQSLGQGLEFLIYFQGNSAPDKSGLPSDRFSAERTGGSVSTLTIQRTQQEDSAVYLCASSFGTSGLQETQYFGPGTRLLVL.

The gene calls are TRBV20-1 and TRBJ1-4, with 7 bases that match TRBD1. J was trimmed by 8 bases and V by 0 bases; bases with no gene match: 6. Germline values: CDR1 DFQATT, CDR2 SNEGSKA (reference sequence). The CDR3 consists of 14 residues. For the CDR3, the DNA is TGCAGTGCTAGAGATCTACAGGGGAGCGAAAAACTGTTTTTT. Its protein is CSARDLQGSEKLFF.

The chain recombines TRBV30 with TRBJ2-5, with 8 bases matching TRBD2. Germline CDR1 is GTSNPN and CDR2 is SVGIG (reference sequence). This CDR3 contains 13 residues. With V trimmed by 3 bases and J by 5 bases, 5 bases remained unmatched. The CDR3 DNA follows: TGTGCCTGGAGCACTAGCGGCGGGGAGACCCAGTACTTC. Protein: CAWSTSGGETQYF.

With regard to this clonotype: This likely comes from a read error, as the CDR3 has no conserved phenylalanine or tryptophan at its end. The CDR3 DNA sequence: TGCGCCAGCAGCTTGGCCGGGACAGGGGGCGAAGGCTACACCTCC. As protein: CASSLAGTGGEGYTS. The V call is TRBV5-1, the J call TRBJ1-2; 12 bases agree with TRBD1. The CDR3 totals 15 residues. The germline CDR1 and CDR2 sequences are SGHRS and YFSETQ. V trimming: 0 bases; J trimming: 8 bases; junction bases outside the gene matches: 5.

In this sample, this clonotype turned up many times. In nucleotides, the CDR3 is TGTGCCAGCAGCTTAGGACAGGGACTAGCGGCTTACTTC. Protein product: CASSLGQGLAAYF. The V call is TRBV7-9, the J call TRBJ2-7; TRBD2 aligns across 11 bases. Germline lookup yields CDR1 SEHNR and CDR2 FQNEAQ (reference sequence). The junction had 6 bases not matched to a gene; V was cut back by 1 base and J by 13 bases. The length of the CDR3 is 13 residues.

The DNA of the CDR3 is TGCAGCGCTTTAACCGAACGCCCGGGACAGCCCTATGGCTACACCTTC. Its translation is CSALTERPGQPYGYTF. The chain combines TRBV29-1 with TRBJ1-2; 7 bases line up with TRBD1. CDR1 and CDR2 (germline): SQVTM, ANQGSEA. The CDR3 covers 16 residues. The trim removed 7 bases at V and 4 bases at J, leaving 18 bases unmatched. The full variable domain, completed using reference TRBV29-1 and TRBJ1-2, is SAVISQKPSRDICQRGTSLTIQCQVDSQVTMMFWYRQQPGQSLTLIATANQGSEATYESGFVIDKFPISRPNLTFSTLTVSNMSPEDSSIYLCSALTERPGQPYGYTFGSGTRLTVV.

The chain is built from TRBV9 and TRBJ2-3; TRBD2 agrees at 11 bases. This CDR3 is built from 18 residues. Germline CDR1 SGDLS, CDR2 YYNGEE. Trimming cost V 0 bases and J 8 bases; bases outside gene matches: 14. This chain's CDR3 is CASSVVPYSGGAVGTQYF. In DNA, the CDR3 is TGTGCCAGCAGCGTAGTTCCTTATAGCGGGGGGGCCGTAGGTACGCAGTATTTT.

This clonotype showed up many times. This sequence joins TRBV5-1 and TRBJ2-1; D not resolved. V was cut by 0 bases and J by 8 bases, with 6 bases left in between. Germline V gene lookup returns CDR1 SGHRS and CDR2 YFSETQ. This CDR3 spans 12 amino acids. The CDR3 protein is CASSLGVYEQFF. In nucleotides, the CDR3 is TGCGCCAGCAGCTTGGGTGTCTATGAGCAGTTCTTC.

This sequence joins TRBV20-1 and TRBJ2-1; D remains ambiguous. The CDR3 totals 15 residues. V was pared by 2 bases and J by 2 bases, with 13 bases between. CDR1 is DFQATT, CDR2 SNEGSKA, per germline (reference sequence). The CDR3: CSARNMRGTYNEQFF. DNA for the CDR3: TGCAGTGCTAGAAACATGCGTGGTACCTACAATGAGCAGTTCTTC.

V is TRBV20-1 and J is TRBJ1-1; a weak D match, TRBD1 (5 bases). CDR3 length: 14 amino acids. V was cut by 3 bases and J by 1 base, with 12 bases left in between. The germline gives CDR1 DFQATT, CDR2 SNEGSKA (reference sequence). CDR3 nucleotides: TGCAGTGCTAGCAATAACGGGGGGAACACTGAAGCTTTCTTT. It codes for CSASNNGGNTEAFF.

CDR3 nucleotide sequence: TGTGCCAGCAGTTTCTTGGGCCAGGGGCCTAAAGAGACCCAGTACTTC. This translates into CASSFLGQGPKETQYF. The gene calls are TRBV27 and TRBJ2-5; TRBD1 might be the D (6 bases). The germline V and J ends were trimmed by 3 bases and 3 bases, with 17 bases remaining between them. CDR3 length: 16 residues. Germline loops: CDR1 MNHEY, CDR2 SMNVEV (reference sequence).

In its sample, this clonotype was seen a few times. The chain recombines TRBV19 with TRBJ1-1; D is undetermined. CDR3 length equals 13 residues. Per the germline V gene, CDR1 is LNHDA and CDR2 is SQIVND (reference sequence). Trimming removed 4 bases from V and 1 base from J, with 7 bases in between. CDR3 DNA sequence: TGTGCCAGTAGTACGGCGGCGAACACTGAAGCTTTCTTT. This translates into CASSTAANTEAFF.

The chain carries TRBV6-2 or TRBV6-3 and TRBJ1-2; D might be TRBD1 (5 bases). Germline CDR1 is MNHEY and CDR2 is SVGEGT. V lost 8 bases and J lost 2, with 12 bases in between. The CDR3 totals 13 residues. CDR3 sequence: CASCSWDNYGYTF. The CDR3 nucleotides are TGTGCCAGCTGCTCTTGGGACAACTATGGCTACACCTTC.